This T cell receptor beta chain was observed in a study of blood T cell repertoires in COVID-19. About the study: Sites in the United States, Italy and Spain provided acute and convalescent COVID-19 samples.

It was during active infection that Seattle patients were enrolled and then longitudinally followed. Generated by immunoSEQ multiplex PCR, the TCRdb table keeps only in-frame clones and is missing some. This table has 360,000 or so clones, about 92% appearing once. Sequenced: peripheral blood. The origin of this receptor is an older woman with COVID-19, enrolled during active disease.

In DNA form, the CDR3 reads TGTGCCAGCAGCCGGGGACAGGGTATGACAGATACGCAGTATTTT. Protein: CASSRGQGMTDTQYF. The rearrangement uses TRBV2 and TRBJ2-3; 9 nucleotides agree with TRBD1. The CDR3 is 15 amino acids. V lost 6 bases and J lost 3; bases outside the gene matches: 7. Germline CDR1 SNHLY, CDR2 FYNNEI.